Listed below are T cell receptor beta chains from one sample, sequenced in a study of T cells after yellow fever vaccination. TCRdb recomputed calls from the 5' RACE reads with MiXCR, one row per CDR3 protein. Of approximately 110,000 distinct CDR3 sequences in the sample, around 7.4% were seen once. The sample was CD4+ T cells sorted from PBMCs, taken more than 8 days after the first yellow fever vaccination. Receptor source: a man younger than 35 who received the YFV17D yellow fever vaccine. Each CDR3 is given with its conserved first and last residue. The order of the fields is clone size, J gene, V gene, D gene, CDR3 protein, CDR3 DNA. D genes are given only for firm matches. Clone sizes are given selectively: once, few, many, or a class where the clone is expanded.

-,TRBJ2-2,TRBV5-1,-,CASSSTTTNTGELFF,TGCGCCAGCAGCTCGACAACCACGAACACCGGGGAGCTGTTTTTT
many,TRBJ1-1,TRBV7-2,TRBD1,CASSLGTGRRKAFF,TGTGCCAGCAGCTTAGGGACAGGGAGGAGGAAAGCTTTCTTT
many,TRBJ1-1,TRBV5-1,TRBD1,CASSFWTSGGPTEAFF,TGCGCCAGCAGCTTTTGGACCTCAGGGGGGCCCACTGAAGCTTTCTTT
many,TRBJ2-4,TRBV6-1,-,CASSGQTKNIQYF,TGTGCCAGCAGTGGACAGACCAAAAACATTCAGTACTTC
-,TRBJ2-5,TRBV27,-,CTSSGGETQYF,TGTACCAGCAGTGGTGGTGAGACCCAGTACTTC
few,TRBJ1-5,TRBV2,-,CASAGTVELENQPQHF,TGTGCCAGCGCTGGGACCGTAGAATTGGAGAATCAGCCCCAGCATTTT
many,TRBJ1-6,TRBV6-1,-,CASSEGAGSSPLHF,TGTGCCAGCAGTGAAGGGGCAGGGAGTTCACCCCTCCACTTT
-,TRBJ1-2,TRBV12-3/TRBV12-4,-,CASSLGQVYYYGYTF,TGTGCCAGCAGTTTAGGGCAGGTCTATTACTATGGCTACACCTTC
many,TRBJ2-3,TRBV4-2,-,CASRPDSPVGTQYF,TGTGCCAGCAGACCGGACAGCCCGGTTGGTACGCAGTATTTT
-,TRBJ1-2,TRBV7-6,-,CASSLRPGQIYGYTF,TGTGCCAGCAGCTTACGCCCCGGCCAGATCTATGGCTACACCTTC
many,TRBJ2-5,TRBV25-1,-,CAAGEGRQTQYF,TGTGCCGCAGGAGAGGGGAGGCAGACCCAGTACTTC
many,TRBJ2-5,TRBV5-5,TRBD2,CASGTGRTSFQETQYF,TGTGCCAGCGGAACGGGCAGGACTAGTTTCCAAGAGACCCAGTACTTC
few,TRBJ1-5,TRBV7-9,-,CASSLEGYQPQHF,TGTGCCAGCAGCTTAGAGGGATACCAGCCCCAGCATTTT
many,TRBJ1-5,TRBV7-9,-,CASSLAPSQPQHF,TGTGCCAGCAGCTTAGCGCCAAGTCAGCCCCAGCATTTT
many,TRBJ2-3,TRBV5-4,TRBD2,CASSSSGTSGSDTQYF,TGTGCCAGCAGTAGTTCCGGGACTAGCGGCTCAGATACGCAGTATTTT
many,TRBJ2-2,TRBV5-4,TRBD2,CASSLKDPRTRLLTGELFF,TGTGCCAGCAGCTTAAAGGATCCGCGGACTAGACTCCTCACCGGGGAGCTGTTTTTT
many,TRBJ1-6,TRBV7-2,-,CASSLALQALSPLHF,TGTGCCAGCAGCTTAGCCCTCCAGGCCTTATCACCCCTCCACTTT
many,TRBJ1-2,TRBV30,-,CAWTPGGYGYTF,TGTGCCTGGACCCCGGGAGGGTATGGCTACACCTTC
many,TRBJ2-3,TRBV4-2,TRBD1,CASSRERTGTYTDTQYF,TGTGCCAGCAGCCGAGAGCGGACAGGGACCTACACAGATACGCAGTATTTT
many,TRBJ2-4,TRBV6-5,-,CASSYSGVAKNIQYF,TGTGCCAGCAGTTACTCAGGGGTTGCCAAAAACATTCAGTACTTC
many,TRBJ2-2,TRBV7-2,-,CASSFRRGESGELFF,TGTGCCAGCAGCTTTAGGCGGGGAGAAAGCGGGGAGCTGTTTTTT
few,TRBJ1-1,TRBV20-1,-,CSARDVSEAFF,TGCAGTGCTAGAGATGTTAGTGAAGCTTTCTTT
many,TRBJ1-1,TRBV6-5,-,CASRPTLGNTEAFF,TGTGCCAGCAGACCCACCCTGGGAAACACTGAAGCTTTCTTT
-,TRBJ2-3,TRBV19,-,CASSIQLGGVTDTQYF,TGTGCCAGTAGTATCCAGTTAGGGGGTGTCACAGATACGCAGTATTTT
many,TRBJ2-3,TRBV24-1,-,CATSDSTSSGTQYF,TGTGCCACCAGTGATAGTACTAGCAGCGGTACGCAGTATTTT
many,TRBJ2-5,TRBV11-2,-,CASSPQTRQETQYF,TGTGCCAGCAGCCCGCAGACGAGGCAAGAGACCCAGTACTTC
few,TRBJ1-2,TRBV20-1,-,CSARSGAYGYTF,TGCAGTGCTCGTTCAGGGGCCTATGGCTACACCTTC
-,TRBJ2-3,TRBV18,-,CASSIGGVSTDTQYF,TGTGCCAGCTCGATCGGAGGGGTCAGCACAGATACGCAGTATTTT
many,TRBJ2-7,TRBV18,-,CASSPAPFSYEQYF,TGTGCCAGCTCGCCTGCCCCGTTTTCCTACGAGCAGTACTTC
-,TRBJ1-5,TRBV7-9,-,CASSGQGRHSIQPQHF,TGTGCCAGCAGCGGTCAGGGACGGCATAGCATTCAGCCCCAGCATTTT
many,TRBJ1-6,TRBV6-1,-,CASRRDDDSPLHF,TGTGCCAGCAGAAGGGACGATGATTCACCCCTCCACTTT
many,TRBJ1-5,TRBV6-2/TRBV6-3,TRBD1,CASRPTGGLSQPQHF,TGTGCCAGCAGGCCCACAGGGGGCCTTAGTCAGCCCCAGCATTTT
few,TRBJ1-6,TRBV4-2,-,CASSQDGGGVGDSPLHF,TGTGCCAGCAGCCAAGATGGGGGCGGGGTGGGAGATTCACCCCTCCACTTT
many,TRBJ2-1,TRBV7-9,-,CASSPPDGVAGYNEQFF,TGTGCCAGCAGCCCGCCGGATGGAGTAGCCGGGTACAATGAGCAGTTCTTC
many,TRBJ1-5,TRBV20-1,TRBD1,CSATIMTGDQPQHF,TGCAGTGCCACAATAATGACAGGGGATCAGCCCCAGCATTTT
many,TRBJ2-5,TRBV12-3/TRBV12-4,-,CASSLGRSAQYF,TGTGCCAGCAGTTTAGGTCGGTCGGCCCAGTACTTC
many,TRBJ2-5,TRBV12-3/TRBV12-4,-,CASSIGQRQTQYF,TGTGCCAGCAGTATCGGACAGCGCCAGACCCAGTACTTC
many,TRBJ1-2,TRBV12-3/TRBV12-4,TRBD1,CASSPDRGSYGYTF,TGTGCCAGCAGCCCGGACAGGGGAAGCTATGGCTACACCTTC
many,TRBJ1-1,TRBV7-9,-,CASSLEGGREGSEAFF,TGTGCCAGCAGCTTAGAGGGCGGCAGGGAAGGTTCCGAAGCTTTCTTT
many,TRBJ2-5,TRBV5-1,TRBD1,CASSFRDRGVVETQYF,TGCGCCAGCAGCTTCCGGGACAGGGGCGTTGTAGAGACCCAGTACTTC
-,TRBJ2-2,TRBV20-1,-,CSARIVRFANTGELFF,TGCAGTGCTAGGATCGTCAGATTCGCGAACACCGGGGAGCTGTTTTTT
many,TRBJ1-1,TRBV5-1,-,CASSTGHLNTEAFF,TGCGCCAGCAGCACGGGACACCTGAACACTGAAGCTTTCTTT
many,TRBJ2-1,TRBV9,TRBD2,CASSTLGGAVIYNEQFF,TGTGCCAGCAGCACCCTCGGGGGGGCCGTAATCTACAATGAGCAGTTCTTC
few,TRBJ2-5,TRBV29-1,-,CSVPGAKTQYF,TGCAGCGTGCCGGGAGCCAAGACCCAGTACTTC
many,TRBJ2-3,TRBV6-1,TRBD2,CASRQTSGRPDTQYF,TGTGCCAGCAGACAGACTAGCGGGAGGCCAGATACGCAGTATTTT
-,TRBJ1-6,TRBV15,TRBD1,CATRSTGGPPSPLHF,TGTGCCACCAGGTCAACAGGGGGCCCCCCGTCACCCCTCCACTTT
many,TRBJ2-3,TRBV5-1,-,CASSLVPGVTDTQYF,TGCGCCAGCAGCTTGGTTCCGGGGGTAACAGATACGCAGTATTTT
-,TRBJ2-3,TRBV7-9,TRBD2,CASSLASGDTDTQYF,TGTGCCAGCAGTTTGGCTAGCGGGGACACAGATACGCAGTATTTT
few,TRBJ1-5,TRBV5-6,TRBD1,CASSLRDREDQPQHF,TGTGCCAGCAGCCTCCGGGACAGGGAGGATCAGCCCCAGCATTTT
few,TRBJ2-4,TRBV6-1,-,CASSEFGNGAPAKNIQYF,TGTGCCAGCAGTGAATTCGGGAACGGGGCTCCGGCCAAAAACATTCAGTACTTC
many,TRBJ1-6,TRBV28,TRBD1,CASRGQEASPLHF,TGTGCCAGCAGGGGACAGGAGGCCTCACCCCTCCACTTT
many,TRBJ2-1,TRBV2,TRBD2,CASSRAGGSYNEQFF,TGTGCCAGCAGTCGAGCGGGGGGCTCCTACAATGAGCAGTTCTTC
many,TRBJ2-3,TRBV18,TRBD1,CASSPTGGSTDTQYF,TGTGCCAGCTCACCCACAGGGGGTAGCACAGATACGCAGTATTTT
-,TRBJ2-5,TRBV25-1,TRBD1,CASSEYGQGFLQETQYF,TGTGCCAGCAGTGAATACGGACAGGGCTTCCTTCAAGAGACCCAGTACTTC
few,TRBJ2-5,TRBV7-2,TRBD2,CASSSVTSGGIRETQYF,TGTGCCAGCAGCTCGGTGACTAGCGGGGGTATTCGAGAGACCCAGTACTTC
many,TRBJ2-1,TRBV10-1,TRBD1,CASRGQGDHEQFF,TGCGCCAGCAGGGGACAGGGTGACCATGAGCAGTTCTTC
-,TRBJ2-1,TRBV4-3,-,CASSQDTSSYNEQFF,TGCGCCAGCAGCCAAGATACAAGCTCCTACAATGAGCAGTTCTTC
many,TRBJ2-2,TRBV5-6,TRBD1,CASSLTGGSNTGELFF,TGTGCCAGCAGCCTGACAGGGGGCTCGAACACCGGGGAGCTGTTTTTT
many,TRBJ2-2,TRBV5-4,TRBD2,CASSFLSGGGTGELFF,TGTGCCAGCAGCTTTCTTAGCGGGGGTGGCACCGGGGAGCTGTTTTTT
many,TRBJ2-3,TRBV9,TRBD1,CASSATGTGTDTQYF,TGTGCCAGCAGCGCAACCGGGACAGGGACAGATACGCAGTATTTT